This T cell receptor (beta chain) was profiled in a study of T cells expressing NK-cell markers. This CDR3 is built from 11 residues. CDR1 is GTSNPN and CDR2 is SVGIG in the germline V gene (reference sequence). TCRdb derives one entry per CDR3 protein from the 5' RACE reads, leaving out DNA. This sample's table has about 390,000 distinct CDR3 sequences. Input material: blood T cells: a sorted CD56 or NKG2C T cell subset, CD4+ or CD8+ T cells, or bulk PBMC T cells (not recorded which). This receptor was obtained from a woman in her fifties or sixties in good health. V usage is TRBV30 and J usage is TRBJ1-2. This chain's CDR3 is CAWSFGTGYTF.